The clone carrying this T cell receptor beta chain was counted a few times. Its target is not known. TCR beta CDR3 sequences were amplified from RNA transcripts. The TCR CDR3 was amplified in a first-round RT-PCR using the HTBI primer set. TCRdb recomputed calls from the multiplex PCR reads with MiXCR, one row per CDR3 protein. The sample has about 480,000 distinct CDR3 sequences, roughly a quarter seen once. A roughly 10 ml volume of fresh peripheral blood provided the PBMCs. The source of the sample is a study of T cells in Graves' hyperthyroidism and ophthalmopathy. General study points: Most thyroid clonotypes that were expanded above 0.001 also turned up in blood.

CDR1 is MNHNS, CDR2 SASEGT, per germline. V gave up 7 bases and J gave up 1 base, with 16 bases separating them. This CDR3 has 15 amino acids. The sample consisted of blood. This clonotype was sampled from a woman aged 25 to 39 with Graves' ophthalmopathy. The chain is built from TRBV6-1 and TRBJ1-2; TRBD1 might be the D (5 bases). The CDR3 DNA reads TGTGCCAGCAACCTCGGACACAACGATAACTATGGCTACACCTTC. Residues: CASNLGHNDNYGYTF.